Listed below are T cell receptor beta chains from one sample, sequenced in a study of blood T cell repertoires in COVID-19. Clones were sequenced by immunoSEQ multiplex PCR, and TCRdb holds only the in-frame ones, with some missing. The repertoire has some 120,000 clones, roughly 82% of them found once; the top ten carry 5% to 6%. The source material was peripheral blood. These receptors were collected from a human donor in a cohort sampled during active COVID-19. CDR3s leave out the opening cysteine and the closing phenylalanine or tryptophan.

CDR3 protein	V gene
ASSRSSIRETQY	TRBV14
ASSRGQQNTEAF	TRBV27
ASRFRVDNSPLH	TRBV5-1
ASSHFEGIGNTEAF	TRBV14
ASSQPGQKNTGELF	TRBV4-3
ASSFTTPYNEQF	TRBV11-2
ASSDSGFGQPQH	TRBV19
ASSPRYGTSSYNEQF	TRBV3-1/TRBV3-2
ASSLRAIPAGELF	TRBV7-2
ASTLRTGVNTEAF	TRBV6-5
ASSQVAGKETQY	TRBV4-2
ASSPPETLSAYT	TRBV7-9
ASSLWRPGLAGGPGYEQY	TRBV5-5
ASSLVRGNEQF	TRBV7-7
ASSYFRGTGNTIY	TRBV19
ASRRSYNEQF	TRBV28
ASSLDRGGGYT	TRBV5-1
ASREDRVTEAF	TRBV2
ASRRTSGSGGDNEQF	TRBV6-4
ASSLASGSIYEQY	TRBV7-2
ASSLGETYNEQF	TRBV5-1
ASSEPTSGSLETQY	TRBV2
ASSLLQGGEKLF	TRBV5-8
ASSQDGVGQGYEQY	TRBV4-3
ASSYDRAPNQPQH	TRBV6-5
ASSLGQGNGYT	TRBV12-3/TRBV12-4
ASSQDWMRIGVETQY	TRBV4-1
ASSPTGSRNSPLH	TRBV18
ASSQDRGRRGANVLT	TRBV27
ASSRARLAGVANEQF	TRBV2